These 8 T cell receptor beta chains were all obtained from the same sample, sequenced in a study of molecular identifiers for immune sequencing clone quantification. MiXCR, run by TCRdb on the PCR reads, gives a single entry per CDR3 protein. This sample carries about 500,000 distinct CDR3 sequences, about a fifth of them seen once, and the ten largest clones take 0.7% to 1%. What was sequenced was naive CD8+ T cells from blood, with Jurkat cell RNA spiked in. This sample's subset: FACS-sorted CD8+CD4-CCR7+CD45RA+ naive T cells. These receptors were obtained from a human donor in good health. Some libraries in this study had Jurkat cell RNA spiked in.

This clonotype was counted between two and nine times. V gene TRBV6-2 or TRBV6-3 combines with J gene TRBJ2-3; 9 nucleotides align to TRBD2. The J segment lost 0 bases and the V segment lost 2 bases, leaving 3 bases of the junction unmatched. Germline V gives CDR1 MNHEY, CDR2 SVGEGT. The CDR3 runs to 16 residues. The CDR3 coding sequence is TGTGCCAGCAGTTACCTAGCGGGAACGAGCACAGATACGCAGTATTTT. Its translation is CASSYLAGTSTDTQYF.

This clonotype was observed a handful of times. V and J are TRBV19 and TRBJ2-1, with 11 bases identical to TRBD1. The CDR3 runs to 16 residues. The germline gives CDR1 LNHDA, CDR2 SQIVND (reference sequence). The junction had 7 bases not matched to a gene; V was cut back by 2 bases and J by 7 bases. Here the CDR3 reads CASSIYSGTGGNEQFF. In nucleotides, the CDR3 is TGTGCCAGTAGTATATATTCCGGGACAGGGGGTAATGAGCAGTTCTTC.

There are a few counts of this clonotype. V gene TRBV2 combines with J gene TRBJ1-2; TRBD1 aligns across 9 bases. The junction had 8 bases not matched to a gene; V was cut back by 2 bases and J by 4 bases. Per germline, CDR1 SNHLY and CDR2 FYNNEI. The CDR3 is 16 residues long. For the CDR3, the DNA is TGTGCCAGCAGTGAAAAGTCCGGGACAGGGATCTATGGCTACACCTTC. It specifies CASSEKSGTGIYGYTF.

This clonotype was recorded a few times. The rearrangement uses TRBV12-3 or TRBV12-4 and TRBJ2-4, with D uncertain. The CDR3 is 14 residues long. Trimming removed 1 base at V and 8 bases at J, with 12 bases between. CDR3 sequence: CASSLGHWSDIQYF. The CDR3 nucleotides read TGTGCCAGCAGTTTAGGTCACTGGAGCGACATTCAGTACTTC.

About this clonotype itself: This could be a read error, since a much larger clone is one nucleotide away. The rearrangement joins TRBV3-1 to TRBJ2-4; 7 nucleotides match TRBD1. The CDR3 loop spans 14 amino acids. Germline assignment: CDR1 LGHDT and CDR2 YNNKEL (reference sequence). Here the CDR3 reads CASSLTGTENIRYF. In nucleotides, the CDR3 is TGTGCCAGCAGCCTGACCGGGACAGAAAACATTCGGTACTTC.

Note on this clonotype: Being one base from a much bigger clone, this may be a read error. The chain uses TRBV28 and TRBJ1-5; no reliable D call. From germline, CDR1 is MDHEN and CDR2 SYDVKM. The CDR3 length is 13 residues. The CDR3 is CASSLFSNRPQHF. In nucleotides, the CDR3 is TGTGCCAGCAGTTTATTTAGCAATCGGCCCCAGCATTTT.

The chain has TRBV20-1 and TRBJ2-7; 10 bases agree with TRBD1. CDR1 and CDR2 (germline): DFQATT, SNEGSKA (reference sequence). V dropped 0 bases and J dropped 0; count of bases not matched to a gene: 5. The CDR3 totals 16 residues. As DNA, the CDR3 is TGCAGTGCTAGAGATTGGACAGGGGGAATCTCCTACGAGCAGTACTTC. This gives the protein CSARDWTGGISYEQYF.

The chain joins TRBV7-6 to TRBJ1-1; perhaps TRBD1 as D (6 bases). CDR1 is SGHVS, CDR2 FNYEAQ, per germline. With 1 base removed from V and 6 bases from J, the gap between germline ends came to 12 bases. CDR3 size: 14 residues. The CDR3 DNA is TGTGCCAGCAGCTTAGGAGGGGGGCTGGCTGAAGCTTTCTTT. Amino acids: CASSLGGGLAEAFF.